This T cell receptor beta chain was obtained from a study of blood T cell repertoires in COVID-19. Study at large: Italy, Spain and the United States were the sources of the convalescent and acute COVID-19 samples.

In the original analysis: From reference gene primer amplification, estimates of nucleated cell counts were derived. The data were produced by immunoSEQ multiplex PCR, yet TCRdb's version contains in-frame clones alone and is incomplete. The V and J calls and clone size are taken from that table; D and trimming were inferred from the DNA. The sample consists of tens of thousands of clones, over 75% of them appearing once. The CDR3 runs to 14 residues. Germline V CDR1 and CDR2: LGHDT, YNNKEL (reference sequence). Trimming removed 1 base from V and 0 bases from J, with 6 bases in between. The chain has TRBV3-1 (or the pseudogene TRBV3-2) and TRBJ1-1; no definite D call. Sequenced input: peripheral blood. This receptor was taken from a man between 65 and 79 years old with acute or convalescent COVID-19. The CDR3, as DNA: TGTGCCAGCAGCCAAGGAGGGATGAACACTGAAGCTTTCTTT. Translating gives CASSQGGMNTEAFF.